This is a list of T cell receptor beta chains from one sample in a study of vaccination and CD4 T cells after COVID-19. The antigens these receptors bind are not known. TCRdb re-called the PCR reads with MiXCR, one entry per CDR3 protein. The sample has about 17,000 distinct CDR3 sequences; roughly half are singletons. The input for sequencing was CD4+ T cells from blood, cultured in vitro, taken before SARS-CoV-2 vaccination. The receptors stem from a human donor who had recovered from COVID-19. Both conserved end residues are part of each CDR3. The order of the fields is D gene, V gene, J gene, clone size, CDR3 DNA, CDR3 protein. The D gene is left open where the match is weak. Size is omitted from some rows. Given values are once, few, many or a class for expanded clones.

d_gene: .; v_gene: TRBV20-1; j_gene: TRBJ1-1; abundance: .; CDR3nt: TGCAGTGCTAGAGATCGGCGACGGATAAACACTGAAGCTTTCTTT; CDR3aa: CSARDRRRINTEAFF
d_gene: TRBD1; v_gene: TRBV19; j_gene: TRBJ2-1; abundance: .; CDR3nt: TGTGCCAGTAGTACCACACAGGGGGCCGAGCAGTTCTTC; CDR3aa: CASSTTQGAEQFF
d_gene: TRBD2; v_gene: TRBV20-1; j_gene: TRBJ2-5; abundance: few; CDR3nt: TGCAGTGCTAGCCCCTGGGCGGGGGTATTTGAGACCCAGTACTTC; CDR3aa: CSASPWAGVFETQYF
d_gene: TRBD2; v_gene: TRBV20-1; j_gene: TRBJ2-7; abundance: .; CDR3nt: TGCAGTGCTAGGGGACTATTTTACGAGCAGTACTTC; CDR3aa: CSARGLFYEQYF
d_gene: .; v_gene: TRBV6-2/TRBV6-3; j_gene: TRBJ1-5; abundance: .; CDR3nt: TGTGCCAGCAGTTACCCAGTCGGCGGACAGCCCCAGCATTTT; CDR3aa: CASSYPVGGQPQHF
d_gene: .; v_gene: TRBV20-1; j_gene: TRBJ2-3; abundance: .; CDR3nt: TGCAGTGCTAGCCACCACGGGCAGTCTAGGACAGATACGCAGTATTTT; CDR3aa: CSASHHGQSRTDTQYF
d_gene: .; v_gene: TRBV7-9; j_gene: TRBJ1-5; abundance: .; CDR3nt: TGTGCCAGCAGCTTAGCGGGCACAAATCAGCCCCAGCATTTT; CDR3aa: CASSLAGTNQPQHF
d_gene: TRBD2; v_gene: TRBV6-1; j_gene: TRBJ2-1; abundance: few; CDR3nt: TGTGCCAGCAACCCCTCTAGCGGGAGATGGCGATACAATGAGCAGTTCTTC; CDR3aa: CASNPSSGRWRYNEQFF
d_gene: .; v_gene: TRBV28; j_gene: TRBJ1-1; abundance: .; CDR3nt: TGTGCCAGCAGTCCCCCGGCCGAGGTCCCTGAAGCTTTCTTT; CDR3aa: CASSPPAEVPEAFF
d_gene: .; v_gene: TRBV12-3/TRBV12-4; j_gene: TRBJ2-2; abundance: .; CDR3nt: TGTGCCAGCCTAGACCTTTTGAACACCGGGGAGCTGTTTTTT; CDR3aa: CASLDLLNTGELFF
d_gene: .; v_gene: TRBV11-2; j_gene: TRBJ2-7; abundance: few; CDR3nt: TGTGCCAGCAGCCTGGGGGGGCGCGGGGTCAGCTACGAGCAGTACTTC; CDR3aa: CASSLGGRGVSYEQYF
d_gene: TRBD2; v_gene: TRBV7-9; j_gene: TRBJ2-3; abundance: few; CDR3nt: TGTGCCAGCAGCCGAGCCACGGGGGGGTCAGATACGCAGTATTTT; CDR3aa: CASSRATGGSDTQYF
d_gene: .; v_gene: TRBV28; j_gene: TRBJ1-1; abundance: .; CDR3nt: TGTGCCAGCAGTTTGGTAGGGTCTGGTGCGATGGCTGAAGCTTTCTTT; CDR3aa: CASSLVGSGAMAEAFF
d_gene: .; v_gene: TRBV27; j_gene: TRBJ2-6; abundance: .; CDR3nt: TGTGCCAGCAGCCGTGACTGGTCTGGGGCCAACGTCCTGACTTTC; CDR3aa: CASSRDWSGANVLTF
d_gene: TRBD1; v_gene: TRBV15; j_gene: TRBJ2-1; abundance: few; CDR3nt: TGTGCCACCAGCAGAGTGGGACAGGGGCCCGACAATGAGCAGTTCTTC; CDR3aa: CATSRVGQGPDNEQFF
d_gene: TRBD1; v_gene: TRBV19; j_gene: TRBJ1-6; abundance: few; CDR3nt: TGTGCCAGTAGTTCCCAACAGGGGAATTCACCCCTCCACTTT; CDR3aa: CASSSQQGNSPLHF
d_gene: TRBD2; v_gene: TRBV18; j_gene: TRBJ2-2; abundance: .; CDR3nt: TGTGCCAGCTCACCCATAGCGGGAAGCACCGGGGAGCTGTTTTTT; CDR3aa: CASSPIAGSTGELFF
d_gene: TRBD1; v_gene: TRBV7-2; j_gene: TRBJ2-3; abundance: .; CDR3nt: TGTGCCAGCAGCCTACGGACAGGGGAAGATACGCAGTATTTT; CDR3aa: CASSLRTGEDTQYF
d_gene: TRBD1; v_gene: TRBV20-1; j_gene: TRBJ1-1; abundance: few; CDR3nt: TGCAGTGCTAGAACAGGGGGCGTTGAAGCTTTCTTT; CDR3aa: CSARTGGVEAFF
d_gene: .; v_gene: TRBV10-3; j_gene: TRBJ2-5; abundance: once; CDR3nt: TGTGCCATCAGTGAGCAGACACAAGAGACCCAGTACTTC; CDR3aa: CAISEQTQETQYF
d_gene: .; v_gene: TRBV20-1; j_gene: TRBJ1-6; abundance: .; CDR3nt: TGCAGTTTATACGTTGGACCTGGAAACTCCTATAATTCACCCCTCCACTTT; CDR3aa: CSLYVGPGNSYNSPLHF
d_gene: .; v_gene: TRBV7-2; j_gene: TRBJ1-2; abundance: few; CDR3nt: TGTGCCAGCAGCTTATTGTCTGCGGGTTCCGGGGCCTTC; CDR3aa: CASSLLSAGSGAF
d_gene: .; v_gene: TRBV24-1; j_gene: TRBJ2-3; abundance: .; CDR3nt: TGTGCCACCAGTGACCCCCTCCCCGGCGAAACGACAGATACGCAGTATTTT; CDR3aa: CATSDPLPGETTDTQYF
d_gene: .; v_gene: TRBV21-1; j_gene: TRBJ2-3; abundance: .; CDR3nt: TGTGCCAGCAGCAAAACGCGGACAGGGGAGTATTTT; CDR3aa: CASSKTRTGEYF
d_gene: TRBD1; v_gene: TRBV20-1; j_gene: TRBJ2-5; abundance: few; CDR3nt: TGCAGTGCCAGGGACAGGGTAGTTGCAGAGACCCAGTACTTC; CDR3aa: CSARDRVVAETQYF
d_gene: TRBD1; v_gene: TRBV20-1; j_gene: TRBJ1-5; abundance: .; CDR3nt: TGCAGTGCTAGAGGGACAGGGGTTGGGAATCAGCCCCAGCATTTT; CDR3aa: CSARGTGVGNQPQHF
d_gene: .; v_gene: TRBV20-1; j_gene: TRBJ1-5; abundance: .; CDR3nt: TGCAGTGCTTGGGACGGTTCTAGCAATCAGCCCCAGCATTTT; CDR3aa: CSAWDGSSNQPQHF
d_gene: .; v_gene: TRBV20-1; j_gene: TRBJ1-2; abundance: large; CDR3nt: TGCAGTGCTAGACGGGGTCAAGATGAATATGGCTACACCTTC; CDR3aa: CSARRGQDEYGYTF
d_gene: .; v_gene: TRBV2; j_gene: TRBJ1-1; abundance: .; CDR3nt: TGTGCCAGCACCGATAGAGGGGGGCTGGGCACTGAAGCTTTCTTT; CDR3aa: CASTDRGGLGTEAFF
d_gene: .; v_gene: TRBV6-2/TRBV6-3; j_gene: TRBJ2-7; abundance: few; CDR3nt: TGTGCCAGCAGTTACGGCAGCACCTACGAGCAGTACTTC; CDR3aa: CASSYGSTYEQYF
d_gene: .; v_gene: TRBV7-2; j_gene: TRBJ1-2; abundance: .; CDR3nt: TGTGCCAGCAGCTCCCCCCAACCCGGCAGGGAGGGCTACACCTTC; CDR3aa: CASSSPQPGREGYTF
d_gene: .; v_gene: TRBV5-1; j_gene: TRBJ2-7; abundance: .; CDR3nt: TGCGCCAGCAGCTCGACCGAGGGGCACTACGAGCAGTACTTC; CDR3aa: CASSSTEGHYEQYF
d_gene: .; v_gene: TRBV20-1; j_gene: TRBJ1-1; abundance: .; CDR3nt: TGCAGTGCCCCATCCCCCACAGGGACCGTGAACACTGAAGCTTTCTTT; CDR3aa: CSAPSPTGTVNTEAFF
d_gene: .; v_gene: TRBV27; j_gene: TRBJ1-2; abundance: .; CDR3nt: TGTGCCAGCAGTTTATCGTTGGGTGACTATGGCTACACCTTC; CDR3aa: CASSLSLGDYGYTF
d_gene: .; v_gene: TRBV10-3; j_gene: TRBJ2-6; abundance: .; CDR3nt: TGTGCCATCAGTTATTCCGACCCTGGGGCCAACGTCCTGACTTTC; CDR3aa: CAISYSDPGANVLTF
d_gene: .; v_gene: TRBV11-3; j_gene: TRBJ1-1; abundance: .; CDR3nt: TGTGCCAGCAGCTTAGGTGGGGAGGGCACTGAAGCTTTCTTT; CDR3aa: CASSLGGEGTEAFF
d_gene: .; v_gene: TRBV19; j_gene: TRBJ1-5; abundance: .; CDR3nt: TGTGCCAGTAGTATAGATCGAGGGGGCAATCAGCCCCAGCATTTT; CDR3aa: CASSIDRGGNQPQHF
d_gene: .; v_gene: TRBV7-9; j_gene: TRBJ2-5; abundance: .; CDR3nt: TGTGCCAGCAGCTTAACTCGACAGGTTCCTCAAGAGACCCAGTACTTC; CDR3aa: CASSLTRQVPQETQYF
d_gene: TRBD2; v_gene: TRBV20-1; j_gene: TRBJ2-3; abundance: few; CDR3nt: TGCAGTGCAGCTAGCGGGATTGAAGATACGCAGTATTTT; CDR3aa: CSAASGIEDTQYF
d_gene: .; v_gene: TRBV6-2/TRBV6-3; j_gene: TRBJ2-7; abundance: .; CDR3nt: TGTGCCAGCAGCCCCGATGGAGACTACGAGCAGTACTTC; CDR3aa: CASSPDGDYEQYF
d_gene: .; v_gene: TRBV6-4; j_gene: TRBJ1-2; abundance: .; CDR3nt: TGTGCCAGCAGTCTAAACCCGTCGGCACCATATGGCTACACCTTC; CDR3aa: CASSLNPSAPYGYTF
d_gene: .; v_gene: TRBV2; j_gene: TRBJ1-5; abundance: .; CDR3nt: TGTGTCAGCAGTGAAGGGCTTTGGCAGCCCCAGCATTTT; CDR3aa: CVSSEGLWQPQHF
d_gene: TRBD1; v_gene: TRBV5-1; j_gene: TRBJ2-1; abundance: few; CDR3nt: TGCGCCAGCAGCCCACGGGCAGGGGGCGGGATTGGTAGCTCCTACAATGAGCAGTTCTTC; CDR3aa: CASSPRAGGGIGSSYNEQFF
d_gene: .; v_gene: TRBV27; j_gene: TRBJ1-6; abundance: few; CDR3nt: TGTGCCAGCAACAACCACGCCTCACCCCTCCACTTT; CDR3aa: CASNNHASPLHF
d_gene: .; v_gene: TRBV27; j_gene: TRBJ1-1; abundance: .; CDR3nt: TGTGCCAGCAGTTCCCCGGTGGACACTGAAGCTTTCTTT; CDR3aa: CASSSPVDTEAFF
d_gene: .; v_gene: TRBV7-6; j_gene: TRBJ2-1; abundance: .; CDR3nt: TGTGCCAGCAGCTTAGAGACTAGAAGGGAGCAGTTCTTC; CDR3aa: CASSLETRREQFF
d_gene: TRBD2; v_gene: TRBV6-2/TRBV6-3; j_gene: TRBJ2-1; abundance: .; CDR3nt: TGTGCCAGCAGTCCGGGACTAGCGGCTAAGCAGTTCTTC; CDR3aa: CASSPGLAAKQFF
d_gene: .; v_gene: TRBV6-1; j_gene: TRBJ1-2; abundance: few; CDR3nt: TGTGCCAGCAGTACTACAGGTTTGGGCGTCTATGGCTACACCTTC; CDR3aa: CASSTTGLGVYGYTF
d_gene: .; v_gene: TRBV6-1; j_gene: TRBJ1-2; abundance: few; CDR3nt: TGTGCCAGCAGAGACAGCAACTATGGCTACACCTTC; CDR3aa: CASRDSNYGYTF